This T cell receptor beta chain was retrieved from a study of blood T cell repertoires in COVID-19. Sequencing was performed with immunoSEQ multiplex PCR; in TCRdb, only in-frame clones are kept and a portion is missing. The top ten hold about 5.4% of the sample, which has hundreds of thousands of clones, roughly 88% seen once. The CDR3 runs 15 residues. Trimming cost V 5 bases and J 2 bases, with 14 bases left between them. Looked up from germline, CDR1 is SGHTA and CDR2 is FQGTGA. The specimen was peripheral blood. The genes are TRBV7-3 and TRBJ2-3; no firm D call. The TCR was taken from a woman of 80 years or more with COVID-19, enrolled during active disease. CDR3 residues: CASSLQQSSTDTQYF. CDR3 DNA: TGTGCCAGCAGCCTCCAACAGTCCTCCACAGATACGCAGTATTTT.